The 18 T cell receptor beta chains listed next were all sequenced from one sample in a study of regulatory T cells in long-lasting Graves disease. Time point indicated: persistent/refractory GD, antithyroid drugs over 5 years with positive TRAb. The authors made the TCR library using RNA they extracted from PBMCs. Libraries of TCR beta came from iRepertoire HTBI primers plus Arm-PCR of CDR3 regions. TCRdb reanalysed the multiplex PCR reads using MiXCR and keeps one entry per CDR3 protein. The sample holds roughly 700,000 distinct CDR3 sequences, around 30% seen once. Sequencing was performed on peripheral blood mononuclear cells (PBMCs), taken when the disease was refractory, from a patient treated with antithyroid drugs. These receptors were collected from a female donor with Graves disease.

The chain carries TRBV29-1 and TRBJ2-7; 12 bases agree with TRBD1. This CDR3 spans 15 amino acids. Germline loops: CDR1 SQVTM, CDR2 ANQGSEA. With 6 bases clipped from V and 6 bases from J, the junction kept 12 bases outside the gene matches. CDR3 amino acids: CSVDSRDRGPGEQYF. Written as DNA, the CDR3 is TGCAGCGTGGACTCCCGGGACAGGGGGCCTGGCGAGCAGTACTTC.

In its sample, this clonotype was seen once. This chain links TRBV20-1 with TRBJ1-3; D is perhaps TRBD1 (6 bases). Germline CDR1 and CDR2: DFQATT and SNEGSKA (reference sequence). The V and J ends lost 8 bases and 0 bases respectively, with 11 bases between them. This CDR3 region has 13 residues. The CDR3 is CSIQGTSGNTIYF. In nucleotides, the CDR3 is TGCAGTATACAGGGAACCTCTGGAAACACCATATATTTT.

This chain connects TRBV5-1 to TRBJ2-1; 7 bases line up with TRBD2. This CDR3 has 16 residues. Germline V CDR1 and CDR2: SGHRS, YFSETQ. Trimming cost V 0 bases and J 2 bases; bases outside gene matches: 5. This chain's CDR3 is CASSLVAGDTYNEQFF. The DNA for the CDR3 is TGCGCCAGCAGCTTGGTGGCGGGAGACACCTACAATGAGCAGTTCTTC.

The chain links TRBV6-2 or TRBV6-3 to TRBJ1-6; D ambiguous. This CDR3 contains 15 residues. Germline V gene sequence: CDR1 MNHEY, CDR2 SVGEGT. The ends were cut back, 2 bases at V and 0 bases at J, with 5 bases in the middle. The DNA for the CDR3 is TGTGCCAGCAGTTACGGAGACTCCTATAATTCACCCCTCCACTTT. Amino acids: CASSYGDSYNSPLHF.

This clonotype has more than one count but fewer than ten. The V call is TRBV11-2, the J call TRBJ1-1, with 7 nucleotides matching TRBD1. The CDR3 extends over 12 amino acids. With V trimmed by 5 bases and J by 7 bases, 4 bases remained unmatched. Germline CDR1 is SGHAT and CDR2 is FQNNGV. The CDR3 DNA follows: TGTGCCAGCAGCCAAGGGACAGTTGAAGCTTTCTTT. This gives the protein CASSQGTVEAFF.

J is TRBJ1-5 and V is TRBV12-5, with a tentative D call TRBD1 (5 bases). Trimming pared 4 bases from V and 8 bases from J, leaving 12 bases between. The CDR3 is made up of 13 amino acids. Germline V gene lookup returns CDR1 LGHNT and CDR2 FRNRAP. Here the CDR3 reads CASGWGPVEPQHF. DNA for the CDR3: TGTGCTAGTGGTTGGGGACCCGTGGAGCCCCAGCATTTT.

This rearrangement joins TRBV20-1 to TRBJ1-2, with D unclear. CDR1 is DFQATT, CDR2 SNEGSKA, per germline (reference sequence). The V end lost 0 bases, the J end lost 8 bases, and 10 bases lay between the germline ends. There are 12 residues in the CDR3. The CDR3 reads CSARDKVGGYTF. In nucleotides, the CDR3 is TGCAGTGCTAGAGATAAAGTAGGGGGCTACACCTTC.

At least ten counts were recorded for this clonotype. This chain uses TRBV2 with TRBJ2-4, with D uncertain. Germline values: CDR1 SNHLY, CDR2 FYNNEI. CDR3 size: 13 residues. V lost 3 bases and J 0 bases, leaving 3 bases between the germline ends. CDR3 nucleotide sequence: TGTGCCAGCAGTGAGTCAGCCAAAAACATTCAGTACTTC. As protein: CASSESAKNIQYF.

The rearrangement joins TRBV6-4 to TRBJ1-5, with 8 bases lining up with TRBD1. V trimming: 3 bases; J trimming: 0 bases; junction bases outside the gene matches: 16. Per germline, CDR1 MRHNA and CDR2 SNTAGT. The CDR3 has 20 residues. DNA of the CDR3: TGTGCCAGCAGTGAAGGTCTGGGGGGGACAGGCATCTATAGCAATCAGCCCCAGCATTTT. This translates into CASSEGLGGTGIYSNQPQHF.

This clonotype has only a few counts. Germline is not matched at one junction end, which may reflect a read error. V and J are TRBV5-1 and TRBJ2-7, with 11 bases identical to TRBD1. The CDR3 totals 14 residues. Germline lookup yields CDR1 SGHRS and CDR2 YFSETQ. The CDR3 DNA follows: TGTGCCAGCAGCTCAGGACAGGGGGCCCACGAGCAGTACTTC. Its translation is CASSSGQGAHEQYF.

This clonotype was counted only a few times. The V and J genes are TRBV27 and TRBJ2-7, with 8 nucleotides matching TRBD2. From germline, CDR1 is MNHEY and CDR2 SMNVEV (reference sequence). J was trimmed by 0 bases and V by 4 bases; bases with no gene match: 14. This CDR3 comprises 18 residues. The CDR3, as DNA: TGTGCCAGCAGTTCCCGGACTTTCGGGAGGGCCACCTCCTACGAGCAGTACTTC. This sequence encodes CASSSRTFGRATSYEQYF.

This clonotype came up many times. The rearrangement links TRBV6-1 to TRBJ1-2; D is undetermined. This CDR3 has 15 residues. In germline, CDR1 is MNHNS, CDR2 SASEGT. V was shortened by 0 bases and J by 8 bases, with 16 bases between the two germline ends. CDR3 region: CASSEAWTGEGGYTF. In nucleotides, the CDR3 is TGTGCCAGCAGTGAAGCCTGGACCGGGGAGGGAGGCTACACCTTC.

A few counts support this clonotype. The J gene is TRBJ1-5, the V gene TRBV7-9; D is uncertain. Germline lookup yields CDR1 SEHNR and CDR2 FQNEAQ (reference sequence). The CDR3 is made up of 17 amino acids. V shed 4 bases and J shed 6 bases, with 22 bases lying between them. In DNA, the CDR3 is TGTGCCAGCAGCTCCGCCCCACCGGGAGTCAATGGTCAGCCCCAGCATTTT. Protein product: CASSSAPPGVNGQPQHF.

Only a few counts were recorded for this clonotype. This chain connects TRBV25-1 to TRBJ2-5; D is unclear. The germline V gene encodes CDR1 MGHDK and CDR2 SYGVNS. There are 13 residues in the CDR3. V was clipped by 1 base and J by 3 bases, with 6 bases between them. CDR3 sequence reads: CASSEFGEETQYF. Written as DNA, the CDR3 is TGTGCCAGCAGTGAATTTGGGGAAGAGACCCAGTACTTC.

The chain combines TRBV30 with TRBJ1-1; 7 bases map to TRBD1. CDR3 length equals 13 residues. Germline CDR1 GTSNPN, CDR2 SVGIG (reference sequence). J was trimmed by 1 base and V by 8 bases; bases with no gene match: 7. The CDR3 loop is CARRQGTNTEAFF. The CDR3 nucleotides are TGTGCCCGCCGACAGGGAACGAACACTGAAGCTTTCTTT. Using reference TRBV30 and TRBJ1-1 for the parts outside the CDR3, the full variable domain is SQTIHQWPATLVQPVGSPLSLECTVEGTSNPNLYWYRQAAGRGLQLLFYSVGIGQISSEVPQNLSASRPQDRQFILSSKKLLLSDSGFYLCARRQGTNTEAFFGQGTRLTVV.

This clonotype was detected a few times. CDR3 residues: CSAGLVNIQYF. CDR3 nucleotide sequence: TGCAGTGCTGGACTAGTTAACATTCAGTACTTC. The chain has TRBV20-1 and TRBJ2-4; 7 bases agree with TRBD2. This CDR3 has 11 amino acids. CDR1 is DFQATT and CDR2 is SNEGSKA in the germline V gene (reference sequence). V shed 5 bases and J 7 bases; nucleotides not matched to a gene: 2.

Note on this clonotype: One end of the junction varies from germline; a read error may be responsible. This chain joins TRBV12-3 or TRBV12-4 and TRBJ1-4; TRBD1 aligns across 9 bases. The CDR3 sequence is 15 residues long. The CDR3 coding sequence is TGTGCCAGCGGTTTAGGAACAGGGGGCGCTGAAAAACTGTTTTTT. Translating gives CASGLGTGGAEKLFF.

This clonotype was picked up a small number of times. V gene TRBV11-3 combines with J gene TRBJ1-3; D is ambiguous. The CDR3 length is 16 residues. CDR1 is SGHNT and CDR2 is YENEEA in the germline V gene. V lost 0 bases, J lost 0 bases, and 9 bases lay in between. The CDR3 coding sequence is TGTGCCAGCAGCTTAGATTCGTCCCGCTCTGGAAACACCATATATTTT. Residues: CASSLDSSRSGNTIYF. Supplemented by reference TRBV11-3 and TRBJ1-3, the full variable domain reads EAGVVQSPRYKIIEKKQPVAFWCNPISGHNTLYWYLQNLGQGPELLIRYENEEAVDDSQLPKDRFSAERLKGVDSTLKIQPAELGDSAVYLCASSLDSSRSGNTIYFGEGSWLTVV.